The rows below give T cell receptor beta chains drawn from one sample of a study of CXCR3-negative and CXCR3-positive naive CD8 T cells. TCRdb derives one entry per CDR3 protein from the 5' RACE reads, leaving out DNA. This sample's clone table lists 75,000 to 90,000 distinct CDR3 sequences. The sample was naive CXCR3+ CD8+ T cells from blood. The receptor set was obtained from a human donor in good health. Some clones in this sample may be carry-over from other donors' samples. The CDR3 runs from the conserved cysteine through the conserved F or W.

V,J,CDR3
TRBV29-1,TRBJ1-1,CSVERENAEAFF
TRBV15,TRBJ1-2,CATSRGDTPPNYGYTF
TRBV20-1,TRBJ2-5,CSARGLDGLAGGPGMVETQYF
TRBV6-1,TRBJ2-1,CALSDAYNEQFF
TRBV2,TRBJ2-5,CASSDFGQGARETQYF
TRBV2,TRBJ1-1,CASSIGENTEAFF
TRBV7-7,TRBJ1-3,CANLSQVLSGNTIYF
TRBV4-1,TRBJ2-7,CASSQEIATYYEQYF
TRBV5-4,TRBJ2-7,CASSLERREQYF
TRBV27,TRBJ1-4,CASSFVANEKLFF
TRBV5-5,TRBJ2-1,CASSPWGGDEQFF
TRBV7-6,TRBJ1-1,CASSRIINTEAFF
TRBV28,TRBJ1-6,CASSFPSRASSYNSPLHF
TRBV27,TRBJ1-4,CASSALLGQDSEKLFF
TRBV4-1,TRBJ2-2,CASSQDPGGVGGELFF
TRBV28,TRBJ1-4,CASSRGEGGDEKLFF
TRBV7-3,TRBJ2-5,CASSRYRAETQYF
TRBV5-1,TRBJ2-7,CASSAGQGLDEQYF
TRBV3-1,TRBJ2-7,CASSQWRIAGGDEQYF
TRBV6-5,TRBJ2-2,CASSGGQGETGELFF
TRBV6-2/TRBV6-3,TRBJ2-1,CASSGTGGIYEQFF
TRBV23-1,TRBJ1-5,CAPQGNQPQHF
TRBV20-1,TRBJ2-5,CSARDGRTEQETQYF
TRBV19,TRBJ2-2,CASRGDDTNTGELFF
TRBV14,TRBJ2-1,CASSQASDGAPNWNEQFF
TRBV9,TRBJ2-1,CASSVEAGGPDEQFF
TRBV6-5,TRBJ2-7,CASSYSHGFGEQYF
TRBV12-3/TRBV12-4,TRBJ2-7,CASSYTGLSGEQYF
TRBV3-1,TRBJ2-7,CASSQDLGSPSYEQYF
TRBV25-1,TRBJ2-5,CASSERGRAGETQYF
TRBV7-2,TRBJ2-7,CASSLVRVAGGSEQYF
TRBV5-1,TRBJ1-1,CASSFGGRAANTEAFF
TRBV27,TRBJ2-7,CASSLFPSGSSYEQYF
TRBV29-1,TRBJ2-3,CSVEYLNTQYF
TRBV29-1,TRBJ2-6,CSVLADQALGGANVLTF
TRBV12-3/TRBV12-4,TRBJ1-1,CASSPTGGGNTEAFF
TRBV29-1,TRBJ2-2,CSVVVTGELFF
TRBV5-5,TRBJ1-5,CASSLDSGGNQPQHF
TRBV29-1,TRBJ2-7,CSVELGGIYEQYF
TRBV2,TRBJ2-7,CASSDWDSTYEQYF
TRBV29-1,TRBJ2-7,CSVATGDWFEQYF
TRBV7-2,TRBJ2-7,CASSPLAVDAYEQYF
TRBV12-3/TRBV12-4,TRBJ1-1,CASSRGYTEAFF
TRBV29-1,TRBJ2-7,CSASRMGPYEQYF
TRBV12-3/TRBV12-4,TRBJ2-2,CASSFKTSGRSVTGELFF
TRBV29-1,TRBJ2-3,CSAIPRTSGFTDTQYF
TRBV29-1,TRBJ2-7,CSVVLAGSYEQYF
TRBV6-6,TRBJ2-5,CASTYGRIEETQYF
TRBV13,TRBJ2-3,CASSTGQGTDTQYF
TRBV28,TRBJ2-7,CASIGGRYEQYF
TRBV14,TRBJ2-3,CASSPREGSGYTDTQYF
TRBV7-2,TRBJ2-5,CASSPTGGGTGAPSETQYF
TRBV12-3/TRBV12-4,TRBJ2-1,CASSVPGGGRDEQFF
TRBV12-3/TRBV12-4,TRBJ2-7,CASSWLRGVHEQYF
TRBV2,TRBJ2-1,CASSHQGAYTEQFF
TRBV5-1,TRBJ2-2,CASSLDPGGTEHFGELFF
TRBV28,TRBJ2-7,CASRPAGPYEQYF
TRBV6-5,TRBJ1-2,CASSYLQDIHYGYTF
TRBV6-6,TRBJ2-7,CASTLDRGPFYEQYF
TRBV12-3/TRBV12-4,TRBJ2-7,CASRFGELTEQYF